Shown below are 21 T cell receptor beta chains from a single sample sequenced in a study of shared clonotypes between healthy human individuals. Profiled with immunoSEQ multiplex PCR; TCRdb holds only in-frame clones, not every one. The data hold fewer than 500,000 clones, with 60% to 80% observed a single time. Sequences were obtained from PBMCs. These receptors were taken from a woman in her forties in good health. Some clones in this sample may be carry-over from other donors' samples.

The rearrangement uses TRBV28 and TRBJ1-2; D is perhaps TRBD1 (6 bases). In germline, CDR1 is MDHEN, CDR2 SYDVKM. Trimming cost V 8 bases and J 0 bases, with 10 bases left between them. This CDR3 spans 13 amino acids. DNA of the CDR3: TGTGCCAGCTCGGACAGTGCTAACTATGGCTACACCTTC. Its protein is CASSDSANYGYTF.

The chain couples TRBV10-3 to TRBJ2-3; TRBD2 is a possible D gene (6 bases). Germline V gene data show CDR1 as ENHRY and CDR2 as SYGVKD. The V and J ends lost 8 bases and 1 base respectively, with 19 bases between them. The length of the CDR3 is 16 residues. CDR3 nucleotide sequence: TGTGCCATCGCGTTTCATCGGGGGAGTCGCACAGATACGCAGTATTTT. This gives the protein CAIAFHRGSRTDTQYF.

The DNA for the CDR3 is TGTGCCAGCAGTTATGCGGGAGCTGGTTTGGAGACCCAGTACTTC. This translates into CASSYAGAGLETQYF. The chain carries TRBV5-4 and TRBJ2-5; 7 bases fit TRBD2. This CDR3 comprises 15 residues. V dropped 5 bases and J dropped 5; count of bases not matched to a gene: 12. The germline V gene encodes CDR1 SGHNT and CDR2 YYREEE (reference sequence).

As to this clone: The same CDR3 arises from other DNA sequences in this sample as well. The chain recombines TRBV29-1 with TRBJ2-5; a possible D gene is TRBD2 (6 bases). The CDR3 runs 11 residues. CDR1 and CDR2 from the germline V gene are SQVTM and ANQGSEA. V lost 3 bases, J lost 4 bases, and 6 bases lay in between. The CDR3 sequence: CSVEEGETQYF. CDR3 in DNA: TGCAGCGTTGAGGAGGGAGAGACCCAGTACTTC. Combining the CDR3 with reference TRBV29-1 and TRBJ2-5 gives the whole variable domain SAVISQKPSRDICQRGTSLTIQCQVDSQVTMMFWYRQQPGQSLTLIATANQGSEATYESGFVIDKFPISRPNLTFSTLTVSNMSPEDSSIYLCSVEEGETQYFGPGTRLLVL.

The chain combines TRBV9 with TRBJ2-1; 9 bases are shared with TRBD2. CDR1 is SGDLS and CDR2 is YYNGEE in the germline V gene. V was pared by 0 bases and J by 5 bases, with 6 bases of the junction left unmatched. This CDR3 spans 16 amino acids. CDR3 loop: CASSVVGSGGDNEQFF. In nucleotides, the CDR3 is TGTGCCAGCAGCGTAGTGGGTAGCGGGGGAGACAATGAGCAGTTCTTC.

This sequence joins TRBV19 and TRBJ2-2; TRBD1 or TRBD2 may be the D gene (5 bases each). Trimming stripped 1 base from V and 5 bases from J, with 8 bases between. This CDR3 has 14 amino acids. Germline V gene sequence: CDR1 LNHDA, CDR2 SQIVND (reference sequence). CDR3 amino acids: CASSIVEGTGELFF. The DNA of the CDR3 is TGTGCCAGTAGTATAGTTGAGGGGACCGGGGAGCTGTTTTTT.

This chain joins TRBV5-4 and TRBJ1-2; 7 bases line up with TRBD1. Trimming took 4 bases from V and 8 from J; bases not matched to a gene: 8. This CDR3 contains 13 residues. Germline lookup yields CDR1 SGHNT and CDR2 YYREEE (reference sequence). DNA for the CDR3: TGTGCCAGCAGCGAAGGACAGGTCCGAGGCTACACCTTC. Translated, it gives CASSEGQVRGYTF.

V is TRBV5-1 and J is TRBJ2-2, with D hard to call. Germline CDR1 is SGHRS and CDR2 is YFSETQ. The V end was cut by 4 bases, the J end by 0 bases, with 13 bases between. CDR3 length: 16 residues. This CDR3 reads CASSRALLSNTGELFF. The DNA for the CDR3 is TGCGCCAGCAGCCGGGCACTCCTTTCGAACACCGGGGAGCTGTTTTTT.

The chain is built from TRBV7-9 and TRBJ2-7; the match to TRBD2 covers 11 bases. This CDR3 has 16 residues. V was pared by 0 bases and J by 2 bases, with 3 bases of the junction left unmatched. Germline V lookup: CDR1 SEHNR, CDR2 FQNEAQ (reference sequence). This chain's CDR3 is CASSLAETSGAYEQYF. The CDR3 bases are TGTGCCAGCAGCTTAGCGGAGACTAGCGGGGCCTACGAGCAGTACTTC.

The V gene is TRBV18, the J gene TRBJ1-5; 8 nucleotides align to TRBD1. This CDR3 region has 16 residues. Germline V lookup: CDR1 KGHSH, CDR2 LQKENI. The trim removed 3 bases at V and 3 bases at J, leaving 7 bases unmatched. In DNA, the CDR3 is TGTGCCAGCTCACCGCAGGGGGCTGGAAACAATCAGCCCCAGCATTTT. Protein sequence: CASSPQGAGNNQPQHF.

The CDR3 loop is CASSLPLGGNEQFF. CDR3 DNA sequence: TGTGCCAGCAGTTTACCACTCGGTGGTAATGAGCAGTTCTTC. V and J are TRBV28 and TRBJ2-1; D not certain. This CDR3 comprises 14 residues. Germline CDR1 is MDHEN and CDR2 is SYDVKM. V lost 2 bases and J lost 7, with 12 bases in between.

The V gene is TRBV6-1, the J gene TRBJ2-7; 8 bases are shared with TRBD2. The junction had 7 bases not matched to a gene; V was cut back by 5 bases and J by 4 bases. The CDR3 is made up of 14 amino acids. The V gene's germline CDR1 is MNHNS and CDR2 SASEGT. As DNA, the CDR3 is TGTGCCAGCAGTCTTAGCGGGATAGTTTACGAGCAGTACTTC. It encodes CASSLSGIVYEQYF.

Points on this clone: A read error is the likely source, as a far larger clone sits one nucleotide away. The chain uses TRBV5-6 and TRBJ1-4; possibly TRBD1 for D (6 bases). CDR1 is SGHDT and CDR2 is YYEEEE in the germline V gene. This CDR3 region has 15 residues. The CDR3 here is CASSSGTPTNERLFF. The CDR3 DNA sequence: TGTGCCAGCAGTTCTGGGACACCAACTAATGAAAGACTGTTTTTT.

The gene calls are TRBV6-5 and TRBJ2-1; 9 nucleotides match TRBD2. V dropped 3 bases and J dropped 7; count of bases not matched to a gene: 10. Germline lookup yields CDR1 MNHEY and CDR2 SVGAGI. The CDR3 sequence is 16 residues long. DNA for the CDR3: TGTGCCAGCAGTTATTCGGGCGGGAGGGCCTTGAATGAGCAGTTCTTC. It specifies CASSYSGGRALNEQFF.

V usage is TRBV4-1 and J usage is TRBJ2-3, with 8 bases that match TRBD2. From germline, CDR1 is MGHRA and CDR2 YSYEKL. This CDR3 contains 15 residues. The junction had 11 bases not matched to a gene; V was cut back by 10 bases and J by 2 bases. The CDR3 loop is CATTRGGQLTDTQYF. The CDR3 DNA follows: TGCGCCACCACCCGGGGGGGACAACTCACAGATACGCAGTATTTT.

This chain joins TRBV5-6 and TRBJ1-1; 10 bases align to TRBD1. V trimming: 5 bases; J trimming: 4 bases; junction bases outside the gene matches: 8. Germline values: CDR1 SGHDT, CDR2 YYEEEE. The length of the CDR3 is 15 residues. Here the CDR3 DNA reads TGTGCCAGCAGTTCCGGACAGGGGGTTAGCACTGAAGCTTTCTTT. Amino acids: CASSSGQGVSTEAFF.

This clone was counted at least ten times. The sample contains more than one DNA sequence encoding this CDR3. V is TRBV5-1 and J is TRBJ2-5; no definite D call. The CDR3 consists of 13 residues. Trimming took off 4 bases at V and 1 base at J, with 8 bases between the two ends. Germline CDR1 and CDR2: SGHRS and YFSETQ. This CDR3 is CASSPRSQETQYF. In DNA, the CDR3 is TGCGCCAGCAGCCCGAGAAGCCAAGAGACCCAGTACTTC.

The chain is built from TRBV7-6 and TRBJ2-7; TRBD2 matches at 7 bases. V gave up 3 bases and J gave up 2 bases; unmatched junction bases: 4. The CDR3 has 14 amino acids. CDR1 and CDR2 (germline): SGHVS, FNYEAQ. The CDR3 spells CASSFTSEPYEQYF. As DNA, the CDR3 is TGTGCCAGCAGCTTTACTAGCGAACCCTACGAGCAGTACTTC.

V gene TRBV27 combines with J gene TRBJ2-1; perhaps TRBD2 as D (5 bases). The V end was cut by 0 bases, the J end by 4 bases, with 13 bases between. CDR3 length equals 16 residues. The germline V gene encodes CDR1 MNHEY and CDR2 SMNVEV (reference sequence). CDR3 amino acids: CASSLSASRRYNEQFF. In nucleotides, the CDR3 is TGTGCCAGCAGTTTATCAGCATCACGGAGGTACAATGAGCAGTTCTTC.

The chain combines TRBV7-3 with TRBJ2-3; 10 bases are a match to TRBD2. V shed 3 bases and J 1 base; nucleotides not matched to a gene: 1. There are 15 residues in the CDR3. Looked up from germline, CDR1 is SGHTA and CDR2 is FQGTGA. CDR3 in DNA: TGTGCCAGCAGCTTCGGACTAGCGGGCACAGATACGCAGTATTTT. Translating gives CASSFGLAGTDTQYF.

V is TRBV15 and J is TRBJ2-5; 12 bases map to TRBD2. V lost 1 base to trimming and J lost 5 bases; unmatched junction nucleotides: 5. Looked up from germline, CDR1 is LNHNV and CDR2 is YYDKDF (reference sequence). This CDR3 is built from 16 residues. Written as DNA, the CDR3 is TGTGCCACCAGCAGAGGACTAGCGGGAGTGAGTGAGACCCAGTACTTC. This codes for CATSRGLAGVSETQYF.